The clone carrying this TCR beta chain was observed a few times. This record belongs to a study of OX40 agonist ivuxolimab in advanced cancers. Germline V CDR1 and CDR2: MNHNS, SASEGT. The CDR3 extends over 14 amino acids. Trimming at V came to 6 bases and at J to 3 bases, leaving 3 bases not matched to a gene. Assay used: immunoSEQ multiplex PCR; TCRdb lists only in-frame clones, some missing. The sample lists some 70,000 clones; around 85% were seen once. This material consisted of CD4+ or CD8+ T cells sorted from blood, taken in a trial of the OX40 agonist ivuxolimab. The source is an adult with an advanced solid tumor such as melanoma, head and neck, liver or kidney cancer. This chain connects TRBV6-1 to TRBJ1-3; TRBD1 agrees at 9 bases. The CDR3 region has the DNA TGTGCCAGCAGCATGACAGGGGGTGGAAACACCATATATTTT. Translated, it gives CASSMTGGGNTIYF.